One T cell receptor beta chain is described in this entry. The assay was immunoSEQ multiplex PCR, and TCRdb's table has in-frame clones only and misses some. The table lists some 330,000 clones, 86% of them singletons. The data were obtained in a study of cytomegalovirus exposure and HLA in healthy donors. The sequence was obtained from a woman aged 18-29 years in good health and CMV-seronegative. Sequenced: PBMCs.

The CDR3 loop is CASSAPTGRKGDEQYF. CDR3 sequence (DNA): TGTGCCAGCAGTGCCCCGACAGGGCGCAAGGGGGACGAGCAGTACTTC. The V gene is TRBV25-1, the J gene TRBJ2-7; 7 bases align to TRBD1. CDR1 and CDR2 (germline): MGHDK, SYGVNS. V lost 4 bases to trimming and J lost 5 bases; unmatched junction nucleotides: 14. This CDR3 is built from 16 residues.